These T cell receptor beta chains were read from a single sample in a study of blood T cell repertoires in COVID-19. Method: immunoSEQ multiplex PCR; TCRdb's copy keeps in-frame clones and lacks some. The sample comprises roughly 110,000 clones, 85% to 90% of which are singletons, and about 4.8% rests with the top ten. Sample: peripheral blood. Source of these receptors: a woman aged 45 to 65 with acute or convalescent COVID-19. Both conserved end residues are part of each CDR3. The D gene is left open where the match is weak. Where a row states a size, it is once, few, many or the class of an expanded clone; other rows omit it.

D: TRBD2; V: TRBV28; J: TRBJ2-3; size: .; CDR3: CASSKRGRGGTDTQYF; DNA: TGTGCCAGCAGTAAGCGGGGGCGGGGGGGCACAGATACGCAGTATTTT
D: .; V: TRBV7-2; J: TRBJ2-5; size: .; CDR3: CASSLGGGETQYF; DNA: TGTGCCAGCAGCTTGGGGGGAGGAGAGACCCAGTACTTC
D: .; V: TRBV6-5; J: TRBJ2-1; size: .; CDR3: CASLESYNEQFF; DNA: TGTGCCAGCCTCGAGTCCTACAATGAGCAGTTCTTC
D: .; V: TRBV14; J: TRBJ1-3; size: .; CDR3: CANGAFSGNTIYF; DNA: TGTGCCAATGGGGCCTTCTCTGGAAACACCATATATTTT
D: TRBD1; V: TRBV19; J: TRBJ1-1; size: .; CDR3: CASSPGQENTEAFF; DNA: TGTGCCAGTAGTCCAGGACAGGAGAACACTGAAGCTTTCTTT
D: .; V: TRBV6-1; J: TRBJ1-5; size: .; CDR3: CASSDAPGVNQPQHF; DNA: TGTGCCAGCAGTGATGCGCCGGGGGTAAATCAGCCCCAGCATTTT
D: TRBD2; V: TRBV6-5; J: TRBJ2-1; size: .; CDR3: CASSSGLAGAYEQFF; DNA: TGTGCCAGCAGTTCCGGACTAGCGGGAGCCTATGAGCAGTTCTTC
D: .; V: TRBV13; J: TRBJ2-5; size: .; CDR3: CASSLGGGVQETQYF; DNA: TGTGCCAGCAGCTTAGGGGGGGGAGTCCAAGAGACCCAGTACTTC
D: .; V: TRBV6-2/TRBV6-3; J: TRBJ1-1; size: .; CDR3: CASSYTGEDTEAFF; DNA: TGTGCCAGCAGTTACACAGGCGAGGACACTGAAGCTTTCTTT
D: .; V: TRBV19; J: TRBJ2-2; size: .; CDR3: CASSTSRWNTGELFF; DNA: TGTGCCAGTAGTACCTCCAGGTGGAACACCGGGGAGCTGTTTTTT
D: TRBD1; V: TRBV3-1/TRBV3-2; J: TRBJ2-6; size: .; CDR3: CASSTKITKGQGAGANVLTF; DNA: TGTGCCAGCAGCACTAAGATTACTAAGGGACAGGGGGCTGGGGCCAACGTCCTGACTTTC
D: .; V: TRBV2; J: TRBJ1-6; size: .; CDR3: CASSEGGGRSPLHF; DNA: TGTGCCAGCAGTGAGGGAGGTGGAAGGTCACCCCTCCACTTT
D: .; V: TRBV4-1; J: TRBJ1-2; size: .; CDR3: CASSQVGALGYTF; DNA: TGCGCCAGCAGCCAAGTGGGGGCGCTTGGCTACACCTTC
D: .; V: TRBV5-1; J: TRBJ2-5; size: .; CDR3: CASSPHSGQNQETQYF; DNA: TGCGCCAGCAGCCCGCACTCTGGACAGAATCAAGAGACCCAGTACTTC
D: TRBD1; V: TRBV28; J: TRBJ1-5; size: .; CDR3: CASSRKRTGGNQPQHF; DNA: TGTGCCAGCAGTAGGAAGCGGACAGGCGGCAATCAGCCCCAGCATTTT
D: TRBD1; V: TRBV19; J: TRBJ1-1; size: .; CDR3: CATQGGWTEAFF; DNA: TGTGCCACCCAAGGGGGCTGGACTGAAGCTTTCTTT
D: TRBD1; V: TRBV12-5; J: TRBJ2-7; size: .; CDR3: CASGLSLGQAPYEQYF; DNA: TGTGCTAGTGGCCTGAGTCTTGGACAGGCTCCCTACGAGCAGTACTTC
D: .; V: TRBV28; J: TRBJ1-2; size: .; CDR3: CASSQQGGGYTF; DNA: TGTGCCAGCAGCCAGCAGGGAGGTGGCTACACCTTC
D: .; V: TRBV11-1; J: TRBJ2-5; size: .; CDR3: CASSPPGLLTEGTQYF; DNA: TGTGCCAGCAGCCCGCCGGGACTCCTTACGGAAGGGACCCAGTACTTC
D: .; V: TRBV9; J: TRBJ1-1; size: .; CDR3: CASSVEGADNTEAFF; DNA: TGTGCCAGCAGCGTAGAGGGAGCAGATAACACTGAAGCTTTCTTT
D: .; V: TRBV11-2; J: TRBJ1-1; size: .; CDR3: CASRSRAGLSTEAFF; DNA: TGTGCCAGCAGGTCTCGCGCAGGGTTGAGCACTGAAGCTTTCTTT
D: .; V: TRBV5-1; J: TRBJ1-1; size: .; CDR3: CASSLGPRQGGEAFF; DNA: TGCGCCAGCAGCTTAGGGCCAAGACAAGGGGGTGAAGCTTTCTTT
D: TRBD1; V: TRBV19; J: TRBJ1-1; size: .; CDR3: CASTSPDRGNTEAFF; DNA: TGTGCCAGTACTTCCCCAGACAGGGGGAACACTGAAGCTTTCTTT
D: .; V: TRBV7-8; J: TRBJ1-5; size: .; CDR3: CASSHPSDINQPQHF; DNA: TGTGCCAGCAGCCACCCGTCGGACATAAATCAGCCCCAGCATTTT
D: .; V: TRBV19; J: TRBJ1-2; size: once; CDR3: CASRQGGTNYAGYGYTF; DNA: TGTGCCAGTAGACAGGGTGGGACAAATTATGCTGGCTATGGCTACACCTTC
D: TRBD2; V: TRBV7-2; J: TRBJ2-1; size: .; CDR3: CASSPGLGSYNEQFF; DNA: TGTGCCAGCAGCCCTGGACTAGGCTCCTACAATGAGCAGTTCTTC